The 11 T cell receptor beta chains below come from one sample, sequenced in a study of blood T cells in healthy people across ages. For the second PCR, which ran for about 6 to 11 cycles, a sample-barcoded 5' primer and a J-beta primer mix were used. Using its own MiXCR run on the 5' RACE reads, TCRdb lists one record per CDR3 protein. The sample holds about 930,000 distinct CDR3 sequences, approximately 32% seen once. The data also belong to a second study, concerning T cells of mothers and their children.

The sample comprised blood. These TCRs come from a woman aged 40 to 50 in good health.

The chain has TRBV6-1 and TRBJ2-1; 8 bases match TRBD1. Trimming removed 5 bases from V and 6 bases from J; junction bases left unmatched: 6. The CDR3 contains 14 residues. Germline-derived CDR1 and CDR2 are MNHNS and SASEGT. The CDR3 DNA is TGTGCCAGCAGTAGACAGGGGTCTAGCAATGAGCAGTTCTTC. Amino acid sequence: CASSRQGSSNEQFF.

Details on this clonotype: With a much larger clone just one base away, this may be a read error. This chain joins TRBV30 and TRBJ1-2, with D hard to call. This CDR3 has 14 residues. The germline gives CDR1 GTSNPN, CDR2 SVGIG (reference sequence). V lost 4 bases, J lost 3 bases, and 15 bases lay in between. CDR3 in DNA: TGTGCCTGGACCTATCCCCACATTGACTATGGCTACACCTTC. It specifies CAWTYPHIDYGYTF.

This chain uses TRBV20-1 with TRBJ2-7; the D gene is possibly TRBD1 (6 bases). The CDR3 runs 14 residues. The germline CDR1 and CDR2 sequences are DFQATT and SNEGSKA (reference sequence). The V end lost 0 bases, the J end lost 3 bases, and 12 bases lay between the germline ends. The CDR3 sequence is CSARDRNRVYEQYF. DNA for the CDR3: TGCAGTGCTAGAGATCGTAACAGGGTCTACGAGCAGTACTTC.

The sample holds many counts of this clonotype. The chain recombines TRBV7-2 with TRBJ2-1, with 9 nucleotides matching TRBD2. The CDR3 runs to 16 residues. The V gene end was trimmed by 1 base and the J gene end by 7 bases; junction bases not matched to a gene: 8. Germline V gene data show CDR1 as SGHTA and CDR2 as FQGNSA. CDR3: CASSLGGGAFGNEQFF. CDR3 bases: TGTGCCAGCAGCTTAGGCGGGGGGGCCTTTGGGAATGAGCAGTTCTTC.

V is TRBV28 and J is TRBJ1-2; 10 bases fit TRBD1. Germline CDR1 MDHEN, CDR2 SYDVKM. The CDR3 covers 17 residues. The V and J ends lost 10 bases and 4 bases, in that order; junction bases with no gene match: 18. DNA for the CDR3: TGTGCCACCACTCCGGGACAGGGGTCTCTGATCATCTATGGCTACACCTTC. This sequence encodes CATTPGQGSLIIYGYTF.

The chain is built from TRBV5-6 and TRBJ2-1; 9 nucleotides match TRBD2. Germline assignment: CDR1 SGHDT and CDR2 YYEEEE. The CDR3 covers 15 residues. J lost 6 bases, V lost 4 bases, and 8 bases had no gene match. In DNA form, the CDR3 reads TGTGCCAGCAGCCTACCGGGACTAGCCCGCAATGAGCAGTTCTTC. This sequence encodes CASSLPGLARNEQFF.

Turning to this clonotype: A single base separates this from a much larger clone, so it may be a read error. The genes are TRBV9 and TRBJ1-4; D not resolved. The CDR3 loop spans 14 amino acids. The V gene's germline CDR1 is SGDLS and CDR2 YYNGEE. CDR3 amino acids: CACSVRPTNEKLFF. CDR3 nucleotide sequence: TGTGCCTGCAGCGTAAGGCCAACTAATGAAAAACTGTTTTTT. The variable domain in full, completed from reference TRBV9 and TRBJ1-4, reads DSGVTQTPKHLITATGQRVTLRCSPRSGDLSVYWYQQSLDQGLQFLIQYYNGEERAKGNILERFSAQQFPDLHSELNLSSLELGDSALYFCACSVRPTNEKLFFGSGTQLSVL.

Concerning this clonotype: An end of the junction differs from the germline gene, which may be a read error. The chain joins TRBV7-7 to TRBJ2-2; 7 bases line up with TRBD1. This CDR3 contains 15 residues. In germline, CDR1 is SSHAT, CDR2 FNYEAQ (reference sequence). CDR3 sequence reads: CASSLQGVGTGELFF. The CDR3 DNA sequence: TGTGCTAGCAGCCTCCAGGGGGTTGGCACCGGGGAGCTGTTTTTT.

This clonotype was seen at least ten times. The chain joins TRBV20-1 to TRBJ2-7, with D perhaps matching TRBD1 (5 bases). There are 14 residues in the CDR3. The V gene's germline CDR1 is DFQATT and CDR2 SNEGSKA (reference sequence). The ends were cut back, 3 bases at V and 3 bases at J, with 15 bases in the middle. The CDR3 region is CSARLQGNYYEQYF. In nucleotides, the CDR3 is TGCAGTGCTAGGTTGCAGGGCAACTACTACGAGCAGTACTTC.

The CDR3 loop reads CASSYSPGGVRGYTF. The CDR3 coding sequence is TGTGCCAGCAGTTACTCGCCCGGTGGTGTGCGAGGCTACACCTTC. V and J are TRBV6-5 and TRBJ1-2, with unresolved D. V shed 0 bases and J shed 8 bases, with 16 bases lying between them. Germline values: CDR1 MNHEY, CDR2 SVGAGI. The CDR3 has 15 amino acids.

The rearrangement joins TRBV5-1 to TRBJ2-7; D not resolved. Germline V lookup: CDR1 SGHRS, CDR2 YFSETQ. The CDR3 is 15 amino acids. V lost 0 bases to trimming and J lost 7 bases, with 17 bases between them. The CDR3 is CASSLGSWVGGEQYF. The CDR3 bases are TGCGCCAGCAGCTTGGGGAGCTGGGTAGGTGGTGAGCAGTACTTC.